The rows below give T cell receptor beta chains drawn from one sample of a study of siplizumab effects on memory and regulatory T cells. Assay used: immunoSEQ multiplex PCR; TCRdb lists only in-frame clones, some missing. The sample shows 70,000 or so clones, under 95% of them seen only once. The specimen was CD8+ T cells sorted from blood. The receptors here all came from a human donor in good health. CDR3s include the opening cysteine and the closing phenylalanine or tryptophan. D genes are given only for firm matches. A row's size may be missing; if present it is once, few, many or a size class.

.	TRBJ2-2	.	TRBV19	CASSTNPGELFF	TGTGCCAGTAGTACAAATCCCGGGGAGCTGTTTTTT
.	TRBJ2-5	TRBD1	TRBV13	CASSFTGQVETQYF	TGTGCCAGCAGCTTTACCGGACAGGTGGAGACCCAGTACTTC
.	TRBJ2-7	.	TRBV5-5	CASSFSYSLSYEQYF	TGTGCCAGCAGCTTCTCTTACAGCCTCTCCTACGAGCAGTACTTC
.	TRBJ2-5	.	TRBV27	CASSFGGAEATQYF	TGTGCCAGCAGTTTCGGAGGGGCTGAGGCTACCCAGTACTTC
.	TRBJ2-1	TRBD2	TRBV27	CASRVSGLAELNEQFF	TGTGCCAGCAGGGTCTCGGGACTAGCGGAATTAAATGAGCAGTTCTTC
.	TRBJ1-1	.	TRBV19	CASIIGGKAFF	TGTGCCAGTATAATAGGGGGTAAAGCTTTCTTT
.	TRBJ2-3	.	TRBV2	CASSKGEASTDTQYF	TGTGCCAGCAGTAAGGGGGAAGCTAGCACAGATACGCAGTATTTT
.	TRBJ2-1	.	TRBV7-9	CASLTGTRDNEQFF	TGTGCCAGCTTAACCGGGACCCGCGACAATGAGCAGTTCTTC
.	TRBJ2-3	.	TRBV12-5	CASGVQEGPGTDTQYF	TGTGCTAGTGGTGTTCAGGAGGGCCCAGGCACAGATACGCAGTATTTT
once	TRBJ2-7	.	TRBV10-2	CASSPGAVEQYF	TGCGCCAGCAGTCCCGGGGCTGTCGAGCAGTACTTC
.	TRBJ2-1	TRBD2	TRBV11-2	CASSLEGGGFSHEQFF	TGTGCCAGCAGCTTAGAGGGCGGGGGGTTCTCCCATGAGCAGTTCTTC
once	TRBJ2-1	TRBD1	TRBV7-9	CASSDRDRVSNEQFF	TGTGCCAGCAGCGACCGGGACAGGGTCTCCAATGAGCAGTTCTTC
.	TRBJ1-5	TRBD1	TRBV19	CASGTGGFNQPQHF	TGTGCCAGTGGGACAGGGGGATTCAATCAGCCCCAGCATTTT
.	TRBJ1-5	.	TRBV19	CASSIRAGGSNQPQHF	TGTGCCAGTAGTATCCGGGCGGGCGGTAGCAATCAGCCCCAGCATTTT
.	TRBJ2-7	TRBD2	TRBV4-1	CASSQGDSGYYEQYF	TGCGCCAGCAGCCAAGGGGATAGCGGGTACTACGAGCAGTACTTC
.	TRBJ2-1	TRBD2	TRBV5-4	CASSLLAGGNEQFF	TGTGCCAGCAGCTTGCTAGCGGGGGGCAATGAGCAGTTCTTC
.	TRBJ2-6	.	TRBV4-2	CASSQEKGAGANVLTF	TGTGCCAGCAGCCAAGAAAAGGGGGCTGGGGCCAACGTCCTGACTTTC
.	TRBJ2-1	TRBD2	TRBV7-9	CASSPPGLAGEEYNEQFF	TGTGCCAGCAGCCCCCCGGGGCTAGCGGGAGAAGAGTACAATGAGCAGTTCTTC
.	TRBJ2-2	.	TRBV15	CATSTGLNTGELFF	TGTGCCACCAGCACGGGACTGAACACCGGGGAGCTGTTTTTT
.	TRBJ2-2	TRBD2	TRBV9	CASSTWTSGRAGELFF	TGTGCCAGCAGCACATGGACTAGCGGGAGGGCCGGGGAGCTGTTTTTT
.	TRBJ2-7	TRBD1	TRBV7-9	CASSHRDRYEQYF	TGTGCCAGCAGTCACCGGGACAGGTACGAGCAGTACTTC
.	TRBJ2-1	TRBD2	TRBV7-9	CASSLLGGGLAGDEQFF	TGTGCCAGCAGCCTCCTCGGGGGGGGGCTAGCTGGCGATGAGCAGTTCTTC
once	TRBJ2-7	TRBD1	TRBV29-1	CSVETGYYEQYF	TGCAGCGTCGAGACAGGGTACTACGAGCAGTACTTC
.	TRBJ2-7	.	TRBV6-5	CASSYGNTYEQYF	TGTGCCAGCAGTTACGGCAATACCTACGAGCAGTACTTC
.	TRBJ1-2	TRBD1	TRBV4-1	CASSQSEGAAGYTF	TGCGCCAGCAGCCAATCCGAGGGGGCGGCTGGCTACACCTTC
.	TRBJ2-7	.	TRBV21-1	CASSKALCSYEQYF	TGTGCCAGCAGCAAAGCGCTTTGCAGCTACGAGCAGTACTTC
.	TRBJ2-7	TRBD1	TRBV6-5	CASSRGTGEIYEQYF	TGTGCCAGCAGTAGAGGGACAGGGGAAATCTACGAGCAGTACTTC
.	TRBJ2-5	.	TRBV4-1	CASSQEARGPETQYF	TGCGCCAGCAGCCAAGAGGCCCGGGGGCCAGAGACCCAGTACTTC
few	TRBJ1-5	.	TRBV19	CASSPLDWGGQPQHF	TGTGCCAGTAGTCCCCTAGACTGGGGCGGTCAGCCCCAGCATTTT
.	TRBJ2-5	.	TRBV5-1	CASSLGWGETQYF	TGCGCCAGCAGCTTGGGATGGGGAGAGACCCAGTACTTC
.	TRBJ1-2	.	TRBV6-1	CASSEAQSYGYTF	TGTGCCAGCAGTGAAGCTCAGAGCTATGGCTACACCTTC
.	TRBJ2-1	.	TRBV7-9	CASRPRDTASYNEQFF	TGTGCCAGCAGACCACGGGACACAGCGTCTTACAATGAGCAGTTCTTC
.	TRBJ2-7	.	TRBV27	CASSFAAGYEQYF	TGTGCCAGCAGTTTTGCCGCAGGGTACGAGCAGTACTTC
.	TRBJ1-6	.	TRBV6-1	CASRGMSPGAPLHF	TGTGCCAGCAGAGGAATGAGCCCCGGGGCACCCCTCCACTTT
.	TRBJ1-3	.	TRBV23-1	CASPRTFGNTIYF	TGCGCCAGCCCACGTACCTTTGGAAACACCATATATTTT
.	TRBJ1-2	.	TRBV5-6	CASSLVNGEIGYTF	TGTGCCAGCAGCTTGGTGAATGGAGAGATTGGCTACACCTTC
.	TRBJ2-7	TRBD2	TRBV4-1	CASSQGGGTYEQYF	TGCGCCAGCAGCCAAGGGGGGGGAACCTACGAGCAGTACTTC
.	TRBJ2-1	.	TRBV13	CASSLNRYNEQFF	TGTGCCAGCAGCTTAAACAGGTACAATGAGCAGTTCTTC
.	TRBJ2-1	.	TRBV7-9	CASSFEVSLMGNEQFF	TGTGCCAGCAGCTTCGAGGTGAGCCTGATGGGGAATGAGCAGTTCTTC
.	TRBJ1-1	.	TRBV19	CASKVGGPNTEAFF	TGTGCCAGTAAGGTTGGTGGCCCCAACACTGAAGCTTTCTTT
.	TRBJ1-1	.	TRBV6-5	CASSYGGGNTEAFF	TGTGCCAGCAGTTACGGGGGAGGGAACACTGAAGCTTTCTTT
.	TRBJ2-3	TRBD2	TRBV4-1	CASSQDLAGDSTDTQYF	TGCGCCAGCAGCCAGGACCTAGCGGGTGATAGCACAGATACGCAGTATTTT
.	TRBJ1-6	.	TRBV27	CASSLGRSPLHF	TGTGCCAGCAGTTTAGGTCGTTCACCCCTCCACTTT
.	TRBJ1-2	TRBD1	TRBV5-4	CASRNGTAYGYTF	TGTGCCAGCAGGAACGGGACAGCCTATGGCTACACCTTC
.	TRBJ1-2	TRBD1	TRBV29-1	CSVEPGQGLDGYTF	TGCAGCGTGGAACCGGGACAGGGCCTCGATGGCTACACCTTC
.	TRBJ1-3	.	TRBV6-5	CASRTSGNTIYF	TGTGCCAGTAGGACCTCTGGAAACACCATATATTTT
.	TRBJ1-2	.	TRBV5-2	CASSYSAGTAYGYTF	TGTGCCAGCAGCTACAGCGCCGGGACAGCTTATGGCTACACCTTC
.	TRBJ2-3	.	TRBV5-1	CASSMEADTQYF	TGCGCCAGCAGCATGGAGGCAGATACGCAGTATTTT
.	TRBJ2-7	.	TRBV9	CASSASSGGAEEQYF	TGTGCCAGCAGCGCATCCTCCGGCGGGGCCGAGGAGCAGTACTTC